Following are 4 T cell receptor beta chains from one sample sequenced in a study of naive and memory T cell subsets. General study points: Especially in CD8 cells, naive repertoires contained a few larger clonotypes, possibly CD45RA-re-expressing memory cells.

Both TRBC1 and TRBC2 were covered by a beta constant-region primer of two equimolar oligonucleotides. The ligated cDNA underwent four PCR rounds using SP2 and nested alpha and beta constant-region primers. Using its own MiXCR run on the UMI-ligation and nested PCR reads, TCRdb lists one record per CDR3 protein. The profile shows fewer than 150,000 distinct CDR3 sequences, approximately 21% of them singletons. Their antigens are not known. Sequences were obtained from naive CD8+ T cells from blood. These receptors came from a human donor in good health.

This clonotype was detected a few times. This rearrangement joins TRBV5-1 to TRBJ2-1; the D gene is possibly TRBD1 (5 bases). V lost 0 bases and J lost 10, with 8 bases in between. Germline loops: CDR1 SGHRS, CDR2 YFSETQ. The CDR3 runs 12 residues. DNA for the CDR3: TGCGCCAGCAGCTTGGGGGGCTCAGAGCAGTTCTTC. Its protein is CASSLGGSEQFF.

The chain couples TRBV29-1 to TRBJ1-1; D call uncertain. V was pared by 1 base and J by 4 bases, with 13 bases between. Per the germline V gene, CDR1 is SQVTM and CDR2 is ANQGSEA. There are 14 residues in the CDR3. CDR3 residues: CSVEARWPPTEAFF. The CDR3 coding sequence is TGCAGCGTTGAAGCCCGGTGGCCTCCCACTGAAGCTTTCTTT.

The V gene is TRBV29-1, the J gene TRBJ1-1; no firm D call. CDR3 length equals 12 residues. The V gene lost 4 bases and the J gene lost 1 base, with 7 bases spanning the gap. Germline CDR1 is SQVTM and CDR2 is ANQGSEA. The CDR3 sequence is CSVGSANTEAFF. CDR3 sequence (DNA): TGCAGCGTTGGGTCCGCGAACACTGAAGCTTTCTTT. Based on the CDR3 plus reference TRBV29-1 and TRBJ1-1, the full variable domain is SAVISQKPSRDICQRGTSLTIQCQVDSQVTMMFWYRQQPGQSLTLIATANQGSEATYESGFVIDKFPISRPNLTFSTLTVSNMSPEDSSIYLCSVGSANTEAFFGQGTRLTVV.

This sequence joins TRBV12-5 and TRBJ2-3; 12 bases fit TRBD2. The germline CDR1 and CDR2 sequences are LGHNT and FRNRAP. The J segment lost 6 bases and the V segment lost 10 bases, leaving 11 bases of the junction unmatched. This CDR3 spans 15 amino acids. This CDR3 is CATQRLAGVQDTQYF. In DNA form, the CDR3 reads TGTGCTACCCAACGACTAGCGGGAGTTCAGGATACGCAGTATTTT.